One TCR beta chain is described in this entry. One end of the junction does not line up with germline, which may come from a read error. These data come from a study of blood T cell repertoires in COVID-19. Profiling relied on immunoSEQ multiplex PCR, and the TCRdb table lists in-frame clones only, not all of them. The profile shows around 120,000 clones, about 88% of them singletons. The sequencing sample was made of peripheral blood. The receptor's source is a man between 60 and 70 years old with COVID-19, enrolled during active disease.

The CDR3 nucleotides read TGTGCCTGGAGTCGGGAGAACTCTGGCTACACCTTC. The encoded protein is CAWSRENSGYTF. The chain joins TRBV30 to TRBJ1-2; D unclear. The germline CDR1 and CDR2 sequences are GTSNPN and SVGIG (reference sequence). The CDR3 is 12 amino acids.